This T cell receptor beta chain was obtained from a study of blood T cells in healthy people across ages. Primed by a sample-barcoded 5' primer and a J-beta primer mix, a second PCR proceeded for about 6 to 12 cycles. TCRdb passed the 5' RACE reads through MiXCR, listing each CDR3 protein once. Of around 780,000 distinct CDR3 sequences in the sample, 56% were seen once. Germline loops: CDR1 SEHNR, CDR2 FQNEAQ (reference sequence). The CDR3 is 15 amino acids. Germline trimming cut 5 bases from V and 6 bases from J; bases unmatched to any gene: 9. Sequences were obtained from blood. V usage is TRBV7-9 and J usage is TRBJ2-3, with 9 bases that match TRBD2. This clonotype was obtained from a man between 35 and 55 years old in good health. CDR3 nucleotide sequence: TGTGCCAGCAGCCAAATGGGACTAGCAGGGGATACGCAGTATTTT. Translated, it gives CASSQMGLAGDTQYF.